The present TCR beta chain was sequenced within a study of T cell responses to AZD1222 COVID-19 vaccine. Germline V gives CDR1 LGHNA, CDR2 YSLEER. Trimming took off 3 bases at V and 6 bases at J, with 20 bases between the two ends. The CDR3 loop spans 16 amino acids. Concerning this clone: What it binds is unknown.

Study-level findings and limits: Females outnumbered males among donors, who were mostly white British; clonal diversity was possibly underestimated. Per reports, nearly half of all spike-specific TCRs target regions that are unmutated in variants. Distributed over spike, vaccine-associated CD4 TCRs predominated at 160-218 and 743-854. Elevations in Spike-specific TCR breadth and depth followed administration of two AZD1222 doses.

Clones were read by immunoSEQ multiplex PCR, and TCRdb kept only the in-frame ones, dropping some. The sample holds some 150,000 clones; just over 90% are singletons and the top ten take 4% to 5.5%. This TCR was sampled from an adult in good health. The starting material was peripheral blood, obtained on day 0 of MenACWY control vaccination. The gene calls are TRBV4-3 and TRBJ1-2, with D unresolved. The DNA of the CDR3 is TGCGCCAGCAGCCAGGACCCGGGCCCTGAACGGAATGGCTACACCTTC. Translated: CASSQDPGPERNGYTF.